Listed here are 31 T cell receptor beta chains from one sample, sequenced in a study of identical twins. TCRdb passed the 5' RACE reads through MiXCR, listing each CDR3 protein once. The sample has roughly 250,000 distinct CDR3 sequences, approximately 7.8% seen once. In addition, the sample was reused for a study of yellow fever vaccine responses in identical twins.

The material sequenced was CD8+ T cells sorted from blood. Source of these receptors: a woman between 18 and 29 years old in good health.

This clonotype occurred once. One end of the junction does not line up with germline, which may come from a read error. The CDR3 spells CTSSLGQGNQPQHF. As DNA, the CDR3 is TGTACCAGCAGTTTAGGACAGGGAAATCAGCCCCAGCATTTT. The chain is built from TRBV28 and TRBJ1-5; 8 nucleotides agree with TRBD1. This CDR3 is 14 amino acids long. CDR1 is MDHEN, CDR2 SYDVKM, per germline. Full variable domain (missing parts from reference TRBV28 and TRBJ1-5): DVKVTQSSRYLVKRTGEKVFLECVQDMDHENMFWYRQDPGLGLRLIYFSYDVKMKEKGDIPEGYSVSREKKERFSLILESASTNQTSMYLCTSSLGQGNQPQHFGDGTRLSIL.

This clonotype has more than one count but fewer than ten. CDR3 loop: CASRGTTGPQEYF. The DNA for the CDR3 is TGTGCCAGCAGGGGCACGACAGGACCTCAGGAGTACTTC. This chain uses TRBV28 with TRBJ2-7, with D possibly being TRBD1 (6 bases). This CDR3 is 13 amino acids long. The V end was cut by 6 bases, the J end by 11 bases, with 20 bases between. Germline V gene lookup returns CDR1 MDHEN and CDR2 SYDVKM.

The chain couples TRBV11-2 to TRBJ2-3; D call uncertain. The CDR3 spans 14 residues. The V end lost 3 bases, the J end lost 2 bases, and 9 bases lay between the germline ends. Per the germline V gene, CDR1 is SGHAT and CDR2 is FQNNGV. The CDR3 DNA reads as TGTGCCAGCAGCTTGCCTAGTATCACAGATACGCAGTATTTT. This sequence encodes CASSLPSITDTQYF.

This clonotype appeared a few times. This chain links TRBV6-2 or TRBV6-3 with TRBJ1-2; 7 nucleotides match TRBD1. Looked up from germline, CDR1 is MNHEY and CDR2 is SVGEGT. CDR3 length: 14 amino acids. The V segment lost 6 bases and the J segment 5 bases; nucleotides outside the gene matches: 9. The CDR3 coding sequence is TGTGCCAGCAGCCCCGGGACAGCTTTTTATGGCTACACCTTC. Translation gives CASSPGTAFYGYTF.

The CDR3 region is CASSLDPPLAEYQETQYF. In nucleotides, the CDR3 is TGTGCCAGCAGCTTGGACCCTCCTCTAGCGGAGTATCAAGAGACCCAGTACTTC. The V gene is TRBV5-5, the J gene TRBJ2-5, with TRBD2 matching 7 bases. The V gene's germline CDR1 is SGHKS and CDR2 YYEKEE (reference sequence). This CDR3 is 18 amino acids long. The V and J ends lost 0 bases and 2 bases, in that order; junction bases with no gene match: 13.

The J gene is TRBJ1-1, the V gene TRBV9; D gene ambiguous. The CDR3 totals 14 residues. Between the trimmed V and J ends, which lost 3 bases and 7 bases, there was a span of 16 bases. Per the germline V gene, CDR1 is SGDLS and CDR2 is YYNGEE. CDR3 nucleotide sequence: TGTGCCAGCAGCGAGGACGGCTTAGGAGGTGAAGCTTTCTTT. Its translation is CASSEDGLGGEAFF.

The rearrangement links TRBV9 to TRBJ2-7; D perhaps matches TRBD2 (7 bases). Germline CDR1 and CDR2: SGDLS and YYNGEE. The V end was cut by 0 bases, the J end by 2 bases, with 12 bases between. This CDR3 contains 15 residues. The CDR3 DNA sequence: TGTGCCAGCAGCGTAGAGGGGGACTATGCCTACGAGCAGTACTTC. This sequence encodes CASSVEGDYAYEQYF.

This clonotype appeared a few times. The rearrangement uses TRBV12-3 or TRBV12-4 and TRBJ1-5; D remains ambiguous. V was pared by 2 bases and J by 6 bases, with 8 bases between. The CDR3 has 13 residues. The CDR3 here is CASSLLAPQPQHF. The CDR3 region has the DNA TGTGCCAGCAGTTTATTGGCTCCTCAGCCCCAGCATTTT.

This clonotype was found a few times. The CDR3, as DNA: TGTGCCAGCAGCCACGGGGGCAGGTACAATGAGCAGTTCTTC. Protein product: CASSHGGRYNEQFF. This chain joins TRBV11-2 and TRBJ2-1, with D perhaps being TRBD1 or TRBD2 (6 bases each). The CDR3 is 14 residues long. The ends were cut back, 5 bases at V and 4 bases at J, with 12 bases in the middle. The germline V gene has CDR1 SGHAT and CDR2 FQNNGV.

In this sample, this clonotype turned up many times. The V gene is TRBV12-3 or TRBV12-4, the J gene TRBJ2-5, with 9 bases identical to TRBD1. The junction had 5 bases not matched to a gene; V was cut back by 5 bases and J by 1 base. There are 15 residues in the CDR3. The CDR3, as DNA: TGTGCCAGCAGTGCGACAGGGGGGGGCCAAGAGACCCAGTACTTC. The encoded protein is CASSATGGGQETQYF.

The sample holds a few counts of this clonotype. V usage is TRBV6-4 and J usage is TRBJ2-2; 12 positions match TRBD2. V lost 5 bases, J lost 8 bases, and 9 bases stayed unmatched. CDR1 and CDR2 from the germline V gene are MRHNA and SNTAGT. The CDR3 runs to 16 residues. The CDR3 here is CASSTTSGGAGGELFF. CDR3 nucleotides: TGTGCCAGCAGTACGACTAGCGGGGGAGCCGGAGGGGAGCTGTTTTTT.

The chain combines TRBV24-1 with TRBJ2-5; D is tentatively TRBD1 or TRBD2 (5 bases each). The CDR3 runs to 11 residues. Trimming shortened V by 7 bases and J by 7 bases, and 9 bases separated the two germline ends. The germline CDR1 and CDR2 sequences are KGHDR and SFDVKD. CDR3 coding DNA: TGTGCCACCAGATATGGGGGGACCCAGTACTTC. Translation gives CATRYGGTQYF.

This clonotype has more than one count but fewer than ten. The CDR3 DNA reads as TGTGCCAGTAACAGGGGGACCCGCGAGCAGTTCTTC. Residues: CASNRGTREQFF. The V and J genes are TRBV2 and TRBJ2-1; 8 nucleotides agree with TRBD1. The V segment lost 9 bases and the J segment 10 bases; nucleotides outside the gene matches: 8. The CDR3 loop spans 12 amino acids. Germline-derived CDR1 and CDR2 are SNHLY and FYNNEI.

For the CDR3, the DNA is TGTGCCAGCAGCCCGAGGGGCGGCGTAAGCTCCTACAATGAGCAGTTCTTC. It codes for CASSPRGGVSSYNEQFF. The chain carries TRBV11-2 and TRBJ2-1, with D tentatively TRBD1 or TRBD2 (5 bases each). CDR3 size: 17 residues. The germline gives CDR1 SGHAT, CDR2 FQNNGV. Trimming removed 5 bases at V and 0 bases at J, with 17 bases between. Looking up the rest from reference TRBV11-2 and TRBJ2-1 gives the full variable domain: EAGVAQSPRYKIIEKRQSVAFWCNPISGHATLYWYQQILGQGPKLLIQFQNNGVVDDSQLPKDRFSAERLKGVDSTLKIQPAKLEDSAVYLCASSPRGGVSSYNEQFFGPGTRLTVL.

There are a few counts of this clonotype. The conserved phenylalanine or tryptophan is not found at the CDR3 terminus, so this likely reflects a read error. V is TRBV7-6 and J is TRBJ1-5; weak D call: TRBD1 (5 bases). This CDR3 region has 14 residues. Germline V gene lookup returns CDR1 SGHVS and CDR2 FNYEAQ. Between the trimmed V and J ends, which lost 5 bases and 3 bases, there was a span of 11 bases. The CDR3 spells CASSPSGPNQPQHS. The CDR3 DNA follows: TGTGCCAGCAGCCCTTCGGGGCCCAATCAGCCCCAGCATTCT.

This clonotype was picked up many times. The CDR3 sequence is CSVVLASGGAYEQYV. DNA for the CDR3: TGCAGCGTTGTGTTGGCTAGCGGGGGGGCCTACGAGCAGTACGTC. The chain is built from TRBV29-1 and TRBJ2-7, with TRBD2 matching over 12 bases. Germline CDR1 and CDR2: SQVTM and ANQGSEA. The CDR3 spans 15 residues. V trimming: 4 bases; J trimming: 2 bases; junction bases outside the gene matches: 6.

The chain has TRBV20-1 and TRBJ2-7; weak D call: TRBD1 (6 bases). V was trimmed by 7 bases and J by 2 bases, leaving 18 bases between them. The CDR3 consists of 14 residues. Per germline, CDR1 DFQATT and CDR2 SNEGSKA (reference sequence). The CDR3 is CSGRRGQGTYEQYV. Here the CDR3 DNA reads TGCAGTGGAAGACGCGGGCAGGGGACCTACGAGCAGTACGTC.

This chain uses TRBV11-2 with TRBJ2-3; D might be TRBD2 (7 bases). The length of the CDR3 is 17 residues. Germline CDR1 SGHAT, CDR2 FQNNGV. V was clipped by 6 bases and J by 0 bases, with 19 bases between them. As DNA, the CDR3 is TGTGCCAGCAGAGGGCCCGGGGGGCAGACAAGCACAGATACGCAGTATTTT. It translates to CASRGPGGQTSTDTQYF.

This clonotype was counted between two and nine times. The rearrangement links TRBV12-5 to TRBJ1-1, with D possibly matching TRBD1 (6 bases). CDR3 length equals 11 residues. Per germline, CDR1 LGHNT and CDR2 FRNRAP. V lost 5 bases to trimming and J lost 9 bases, with 10 bases between them. CDR3 in amino acids: CASGVGTQAFF. The DNA for the CDR3 is TGTGCTAGTGGTGTCGGGACACAAGCTTTCTTT.

The chain couples TRBV29-1 to TRBJ1-2; no definite D call. This CDR3 is 11 amino acids long. Trimming cost V 4 bases and J 2 bases, with 5 bases left between them. Germline values: CDR1 SQVTM, CDR2 ANQGSEA. CDR3 nucleotides: TGCAGCGTTGTGTACAACTATGGCTACACCTTC. Translating it yields CSVVYNYGYTF. The variable domain in full, completed from reference TRBV29-1 and TRBJ1-2, reads SAVISQKPSRDICQRGTSLTIQCQVDSQVTMMFWYRQQPGQSLTLIATANQGSEATYESGFVIDKFPISRPNLTFSTLTVSNMSPEDSSIYLCSVVYNYGYTFGSGTRLTVV.

The rearrangement links TRBV28 to TRBJ2-7, with 9 nucleotides matching TRBD2. The germline gives CDR1 MDHEN, CDR2 SYDVKM. V shed 5 bases, J shed 7 bases, and the junction held 9 bases outside the gene matches. The CDR3 loop spans 14 amino acids. The CDR3 sequence is CASSPAGGKFEQYV. The CDR3 bases are TGTGCCAGCAGTCCCGCGGGGGGGAAGTTTGAGCAGTACGTC.

This clonotype was picked up many times. The chain combines TRBV10-3 with TRBJ2-7, with 8 bases that match TRBD1. There are 12 residues in the CDR3. CDR1 ENHRY and CDR2 SYGVKD come from the germline V gene. Trimming removed 10 bases from V and 0 bases from J; junction bases left unmatched: 2. The CDR3 loop is CATGTGSYEQYV. The CDR3 DNA follows: TGTGCCACTGGGACAGGCTCCTACGAGCAGTACGTC.

The CDR3 DNA is TGTGCCAGCAGTTTAGAAGCGCTTCGGGCGGGCGATACGCAGTATTTT. Translation: CASSLEALRAGDTQYF. V usage is TRBV27 and J usage is TRBJ2-3, with D possibly matching TRBD2 (5 bases). The CDR3 has 16 residues. Germline values: CDR1 MNHEY, CDR2 SMNVEV (reference sequence). V was cut by 2 bases and J by 6 bases, with 18 bases left in between.

The chain has TRBV20-1 and TRBJ2-6, with no clear D. Germline V gives CDR1 DFQATT, CDR2 SNEGSKA (reference sequence). This CDR3 is built from 17 residues. V was clipped by 0 bases and J by 0 bases, with 12 bases between them. The CDR3 is CSARDALGDSGANVLTF. The CDR3, as DNA: TGCAGTGCTAGAGATGCCCTCGGAGACTCTGGGGCCAACGTCCTGACTTTC.

This clonotype appeared many times. V gene TRBV24-1 combines with J gene TRBJ2-1; D is ambiguous. This CDR3 is built from 15 residues. V was pared by 1 base and J by 8 bases, with 14 bases between. Germline V gives CDR1 KGHDR, CDR2 SFDVKD. The CDR3 spells CATSDFEDPNDEQFF. CDR3 in DNA: TGTGCCACCAGTGATTTTGAGGACCCAAACGATGAGCAGTTCTTC.

In its sample, this clonotype was seen many times. The chain employs TRBV7-6 and TRBJ2-7; 8 bases map to TRBD2. The ends lost 8 bases at V and 0 bases at J; junction bases unmatched: 3. The germline V gene encodes CDR1 SGHVS and CDR2 FNYEAQ. The CDR3 contains 13 residues. The CDR3 sequence: CASQSGSSYEQYF. The CDR3 DNA is TGTGCCAGCCAGAGCGGGAGCTCCTACGAGCAGTACTTC.

The chain couples TRBV2 to TRBJ2-1; 9 bases line up with TRBD2. V lost 6 bases, J lost 5 bases, and 11 bases stayed unmatched. Germline CDR1 and CDR2: SNHLY and FYNNEI. This CDR3 has 16 residues. The CDR3 DNA sequence: TGTGCCAGCAGCCCGACCGGCGGGGGGGGAGACAATGAGCAGTTCTTC. Protein: CASSPTGGGGDNEQFF. Together with reference TRBV2 and TRBJ2-1, the CDR3 gives the full variable domain: EPEVTQTPSHQVTQMGQEVILRCVPISNHLYFYWYRQILGQKVEFLVSFYNNEISEKSEIFDDQFSVERPDGSNFTLKIRSTKLEDSAMYFCASSPTGGGGDNEQFFGPGTRLTVL.

This clonotype was seen ten or more times. The chain has TRBV7-9 and TRBJ2-1; 7 nucleotides align to TRBD2. The CDR3 consists of 15 residues. V dropped 4 bases and J dropped 0; count of bases not matched to a gene: 3. Germline CDR1 SEHNR, CDR2 FQNEAQ (reference sequence). The CDR3 region has the DNA TGTGCCAGCAGCTCAACTAGCGCCTCCTACAATGAGCAGTTCTTC. Protein product: CASSSTSASYNEQFF.

The genes are TRBV12-3 or TRBV12-4 and TRBJ1-1; tentative D call: TRBD1 (6 bases). This CDR3 has 15 amino acids. Trimming pared 7 bases from V and 4 bases from J, leaving 19 bases between. The CDR3 loop is CASNRVKALGTEAFF. The CDR3 coding sequence is TGTGCCAGCAACAGGGTGAAGGCCTTAGGCACTGAAGCTTTCTTT.

This clonotype was seen at least ten times. The V and J genes are TRBV13 and TRBJ1-1; no clear D gene. CDR1 is PRHDT and CDR2 is FYEKMQ in the germline V gene (reference sequence). V gave up 5 bases and J gave up 0 bases, with 7 bases separating them. The CDR3 runs 13 residues. In nucleotides, the CDR3 is TGTGCCAGCAGCGACCAGCTGAACACTGAAGCTTTCTTT. It is translated as CASSDQLNTEAFF.

This clonotype was detected a few times. V is TRBV20-1 and J is TRBJ2-1; D is unresolved. V shed 3 bases and J shed 1 base, with 10 bases lying between them. Germline assignment: CDR1 DFQATT and CDR2 SNEGSKA (reference sequence). CDR3 length: 14 amino acids. The CDR3 region is CSARNTQSYNEQFF. In DNA, the CDR3 is TGCAGTGCTAGGAACACCCAGTCCTACAATGAGCAGTTCTTC.